Below, one T cell receptor (beta chain) is given with its context. Its recognized antigen is unknown. Base quality data are lacking; no much larger clone is found one base away. Whole blood was collected in K2EDTA tubes by collaborating institutions according to the institutions' own protocols. For TCRbeta analysis, collaborators shipped samples as frozen whole blood, isolated PBMCs, or DNA extracted from either of those sample types. The data belong to a study of blood T cell repertoires in COVID-19 (dated by TCRdb to about 2020). Background for the entire study: Samples from collaborators originated in the United States, Italy and Spain and spanned both the acute and convalescent phases of COVID-19. The repertoires were released in a freely available public database meant as a resource for research on the immune response to SARS-CoV-2. The material from the prospective study consisted of cDNA or gDNA derived from T cells, B-cell-depleted T cells, or PBMCs. The sample metadata nearly always contained a de-identified subject ID, COVID-19 status, age in years and sex. Subjects who had been exposed to COVID-19, were actively infected with it, or had recovered from it provided the deeply sampled blood TCRbeta repertoires that made up the dataset. Where available, HLA class I and class II types were obtained from metadata supplied by the sample provider rather than from assay-based typing. The samples were drawn from the first 160 participants of the ongoing ImmuneRACE study and from 950 to 1,500 subjects provided by 6 global collaborators. Overall study outcomes, separate from this receptor: Clinical and demographic metadata were provided uncurated, with the amount varying by source and participant.

TCRbeta CDR3 regions were amplified from genomic DNA by means of the immunoSEQ Assay, a bias-controlled multiplex PCR. The paper's processing steps were these. Within the assay, amplification of reference gene primers was used to estimate how many nucleated cells each sample contained. Sequence reads were collapsed and filtered to measure the absolute abundance of every unique TCRbeta CDR3 rearrangement. Productive Simpson clonality was computed per sample as the square root of Simpson's diversity index over productive rearrangements. The table comes from immuneACCESS by way of TCRdb, which keeps in-frame sequences with V and J called. Part of the clones is missing from these tables; in studies checked, under half for an unresolved V gene and the rest for unknown reasons. V and J calls and clone size are those listed in that table; D and trimming were worked out from the DNA. The sample data list fewer than 200,000 clones, and 74% of these were observed just once. Approximately 3% of the sample comes from the top ten.

The trim is 4 bases for V and 8 bases for J, with a gap of 18 bases between the germline ends. Including cysteine and phenylalanine, the CDR3 has 14 amino acids. Here the CDR3 DNA is all that survives: 42 bases in frame from base 1. CDR1 and CDR2 are drawn from the germline V gene (reference sequence): SGHNT, YYREEE. The TCR comes from a woman of 80 years or more with acute or convalescent COVID-19. Sequencing used peripheral blood. The receptor chain draws on TRBV5-4 and TRBJ1-1, with the identity of the D gene unclear. The CDR3 amino acid sequence is: CASSPTIPGYEAFF. The nucleotides are TGTGCCAGCAGCCCTACAATCCCGGGGTACGAAGCTTTCTTT.